The 19 T cell receptor beta chains given below trace back to one sample, sequenced in a study of technical replicates of blood from several donors (dated by TCRdb to about 2017). Library creation used the immunoSEQ multiplex PCR assay. TCRdb re-hosts the immuneACCESS table, in-frame sequences only. Its copies lack some clones; in the studies checked, an unresolved V gene accounts for under half of them, and the cause for the rest is not known. In this sample the table shows fewer than 90,000 clones, approximately 94% of which occur a single time. About 0.27% of the sample is taken by the ten largest. Sample: T cells isolated from PBMCs. These receptors all come from a human donor in good health.

This chain links TRBV2 with TRBJ2-7, with D possibly being TRBD1 (5 bases). CDR3 length equals 14 residues. Trimming cost V 2 bases and J 0 bases, with 8 bases left between them. From germline, CDR1 is SNHLY and CDR2 FYNNEI. The DNA for the CDR3 is TGTGCCAGCAGTGAACAGGGTAGCTCCTACGAGCAGTACTTC. Amino acids: CASSEQGSSYEQYF.

The CDR3 spells CASSTPGTSGNIQYF. The DNA for the CDR3 is TGTGCCAGCAGCACCCCCGGGACTAGCGGAAACATTCAGTACTTC. This chain connects TRBV28 to TRBJ2-4, with TRBD2 matching 11 bases. CDR3 length: 15 residues. Germline loops: CDR1 MDHEN, CDR2 SYDVKM. V trimming: 6 bases; J trimming: 6 bases; junction bases outside the gene matches: 7.

The chain recombines TRBV2 with TRBJ2-7, with D possibly matching TRBD1 (7 bases). CDR3 length: 14 amino acids. Germline CDR1 SNHLY, CDR2 FYNNEI. V was cut by 6 bases and J by 3 bases, with 15 bases left in between. DNA of the CDR3: TGTGCCAGCAGAGCAGGGGGAGGTGGCTACGAGCAGTACTTC. Its translation is CASRAGGGGYEQYF. Full variable domain (remainder filled in from reference TRBV2 and TRBJ2-7): EPEVTQTPSHQVTQMGQEVILRCVPISNHLYFYWYRQILGQKVEFLVSFYNNEISEKSEIFDDQFSVERPDGSNFTLKIRSTKLEDSAMYFCASRAGGGGYEQYFGPGTRLTVT.

V and J are TRBV7-9 and TRBJ2-2, with TRBD1 identical over 8 bases. With 5 bases clipped from V and 3 bases from J, the junction kept 8 bases outside the gene matches. CDR1 and CDR2 (germline): SEHNR, FQNEAQ (reference sequence). The length of the CDR3 is 16 residues. DNA of the CDR3: TGTGCCAGCAGCCCATCCACAGGGGGATACACCGGGGAGCTGTTTTTT. Translation: CASSPSTGGYTGELFF. Using reference TRBV7-9 and TRBJ2-2 for the parts outside the CDR3, the full variable domain is DTGVSQNPRHKITKRGQNVTFRCDPISEHNRLYWYRQTLGQGPEFLTYFQNEAQLEKSRLLSDRFSAERPKGSFSTLEIQRTEQGDSAMYLCASSPSTGGYTGELFFGEGSRLTVL.

The rearrangement uses TRBV28 and TRBJ1-4; 8 bases line up with TRBD1. Germline CDR1 MDHEN, CDR2 SYDVKM. The V and J ends lost 2 bases and 6 bases, in that order; junction bases with no gene match: 11. The CDR3 is made up of 17 amino acids. As DNA, the CDR3 is TGTGCCAGCAGTTTAATCAGGACAGGGTTTCGGTATGAAAAACTGTTTTTT. This translates into CASSLIRTGFRYEKLFF.

The rearrangement uses TRBV4-1 and TRBJ2-1; 13 bases are a match to TRBD2. Germline V lookup: CDR1 MGHRA, CDR2 YSYEKL. The CDR3 runs to 21 residues. The V and J ends lost 1 base and 0 bases, in that order; junction bases with no gene match: 12. The CDR3 spells CASSQVPKTSGGPSSYNEQFF. The DNA for the CDR3 is TGCGCCAGCAGCCAAGTCCCCAAGACTAGCGGGGGGCCCAGCTCCTACAATGAGCAGTTCTTC.

In the case of this clone: This sample includes further DNA sequences coding for the same CDR3. The chain has TRBV2 and TRBJ2-5; D is unclear. Per the germline V gene, CDR1 is SNHLY and CDR2 is FYNNEI. This CDR3 is built from 12 residues. Trimming cost V 1 base and J 3 bases, with 3 bases left between them. CDR3 sequence: CASSEVEETQYF. The CDR3 DNA reads TGTGCCAGCAGTGAAGTAGAAGAGACCCAGTACTTC. Full variable domain (missing parts from reference TRBV2 and TRBJ2-5): EPEVTQTPSHQVTQMGQEVILRCVPISNHLYFYWYRQILGQKVEFLVSFYNNEISEKSEIFDDQFSVERPDGSNFTLKIRSTKLEDSAMYFCASSEVEETQYFGPGTRLLVL.

The chain is built from TRBV7-8 and TRBJ2-7; TRBD1 agrees at 9 bases. The length of the CDR3 is 15 residues. V lost 4 bases and J lost 5; bases outside the gene matches: 9. Germline V gene sequence: CDR1 SGHVS, CDR2 FQNEAQ. CDR3 coding DNA: TGTGCCAGCAGCTCAAACCGGGACAGGGCGAACGAGCAGTACTTC. It codes for CASSSNRDRANEQYF. The whole variable domain, remainder taken from reference TRBV7-8 and TRBJ2-7, is GAGVSQSPRYKVAKRGQDVALRCDPISGHVSLFWYQQALGQGPEFLTYFQNEAQLDKSGLPSDRFFAERPEGSVSTLKIQRTQQEDSAVYLCASSSNRDRANEQYFGPGTRLTVT.

This chain connects TRBV6-4 to TRBJ1-2; TRBD1 is a possible D gene (5 bases). The CDR3 has 14 residues. CDR1 is MRHNA, CDR2 SNTAGT, per germline. Trimming left V 5 bases short and J 8 bases short, with 18 bases between. CDR3 nucleotide sequence: TGTGCCAGCAGTCCGACAGCCCCGGGGAGGGGCTACACCTTC. Amino acids: CASSPTAPGRGYTF.

The chain recombines TRBV28 with TRBJ2-3; tentative D call: TRBD2 (6 bases). This CDR3 contains 16 residues. Germline CDR1 reads MDHEN; CDR2 reads SYDVKM. The V end lost 1 base, the J end lost 1 base, and 12 bases lay between the germline ends. In nucleotides, the CDR3 is TGTGCCAGCAGTTTATTGGAGGAGGGAGGCACAGATACGCAGTATTTT. This codes for CASSLLEEGGTDTQYF.

The chain is built from TRBV12-5 and TRBJ1-1, with 8 bases aligning to TRBD1. The CDR3 spans 18 residues. Germline-derived CDR1 and CDR2 are LGHNT and FRNRAP. Unmatched junction bases numbered 11, after V lost 2 bases and J lost 0 bases. The CDR3 nucleotides are TGTGCTAGTGGTTTGACCCGGACAGGGTCGTGGATGAACACTGAAGCTTTCTTT. Residues: CASGLTRTGSWMNTEAFF.

Details on this clone: Other DNA sequences in this sample translate to the same CDR3. V gene TRBV30 combines with J gene TRBJ1-5; possible D gene TRBD1, 5 bases. Germline V gene lookup returns CDR1 GTSNPN and CDR2 SVGIG (reference sequence). The CDR3 spans 13 residues. The CDR3: CAWGGRGDQPQHF. CDR3 coding DNA: TGTGCTTGGGGGGGGAGAGGAGATCAGCCCCAGCATTTT.

The rearrangement links TRBV28 to TRBJ2-2, with TRBD2 matching 7 bases. The CDR3 is made up of 17 amino acids. V shed 6 bases and J 2 bases; nucleotides not matched to a gene: 12. The germline CDR1 and CDR2 sequences are MDHEN and SYDVKM. The CDR3 DNA sequence: TGTGCCAGCAGCATACGAAAGTCTAGCGGCAACACCGGGGAGCTGTTTTTT. Protein product: CASSIRKSSGNTGELFF. The full variable domain, with the rest looked up from reference TRBV28 and TRBJ2-2, is DVKVTQSSRYLVKRTGEKVFLECVQDMDHENMFWYRQDPGLGLRLIYFSYDVKMKEKGDIPEGYSVSREKKERFSLILESASTNQTSMYLCASSIRKSSGNTGELFFGEGSRLTVL.

The chain recombines TRBV9 with TRBJ1-5; D is possibly TRBD1 (6 bases). V was trimmed by 3 bases and J by 6 bases, leaving 10 bases between them. Germline CDR1 SGDLS, CDR2 YYNGEE. The CDR3 is made up of 13 amino acids. CDR3 loop: CASSAGVGQPQHF. CDR3 sequence (DNA): TGTGCCAGCAGCGCAGGGGTAGGTCAGCCCCAGCATTTT.

The chain is built from TRBV6-5 and TRBJ2-5; perhaps TRBD2 as D (6 bases). Trimming took 4 bases from V and 1 from J, leaving 13 bases between them. This CDR3 has 15 amino acids. From germline, CDR1 is MNHEY and CDR2 SVGAGI. The CDR3 reads CASSWRDGFQETQYF. The DNA of the CDR3 is TGTGCCAGCAGTTGGAGGGACGGTTTCCAAGAGACCCAGTACTTC.

This clone came up once. This chain joins TRBV9 and TRBJ2-1; 8 bases fit TRBD2. The CDR3 length is 15 residues. Germline CDR1 is SGDLS and CDR2 is YYNGEE. V was clipped by 3 bases and J by 4 bases; unmatched bases: 6. CDR3 bases: TGTGCCAGCAGCGGTAAAGCGGGAGAATACAATGAGCAGTTCTTC. Translation gives CASSGKAGEYNEQFF. The full variable domain, rest sourced from reference TRBV9 and TRBJ2-1, is DSGVTQTPKHLITATGQRVTLRCSPRSGDLSVYWYQQSLDQGLQFLIQYYNGEERAKGNILERFSAQQFPDLHSELNLSSLELGDSALYFCASSGKAGEYNEQFFGPGTRLTVL.

This chain connects TRBV11-3 to TRBJ2-1; 14 positions match TRBD2. The CDR3 has 17 amino acids. Germline V lookup: CDR1 SGHNT, CDR2 YENEEA. J gave up 10 bases and V 1 base, and 9 bases lay outside the gene matches. DNA of the CDR3: TGTGCCAGCAGCTTAGTGAGACTAGCGGGGGGGACGGGAGAGCAGTTCTTC. Its translation is CASSLVRLAGGTGEQFF. The whole variable domain, remainder taken from reference TRBV11-3 and TRBJ2-1, is EAGVVQSPRYKIIEKKQPVAFWCNPISGHNTLYWYLQNLGQGPELLIRYENEEAVDDSQLPKDRFSAERLKGVDSTLKIQPAELGDSAVYLCASSLVRLAGGTGEQFFGPGTRLTVL.

V usage is TRBV11-3 and J usage is TRBJ2-3; 7 nucleotides line up with TRBD1. This CDR3 is 17 amino acids long. Germline CDR1 reads SGHNT; CDR2 reads YENEEA. The V gene end was trimmed by 2 bases and the J gene end by 9 bases; junction bases not matched to a gene: 17. The CDR3 DNA follows: TGTGCCAGCAGCTTAACCTTTATGAGACAGGGCCCTTTAACGCAGTATTTT. It translates to CASSLTFMRQGPLTQYF.

The chain is built from TRBV5-1 and TRBJ2-2, with D possibly matching TRBD1 (6 bases). The CDR3 runs to 14 residues. V lost 0 bases and J lost 5, with 8 bases in between. Germline assignment: CDR1 SGHRS and CDR2 YFSETQ. The CDR3 is CASSLVQGTGELFF. The CDR3 bases are TGCGCCAGCAGCTTGGTTCAGGGGACCGGGGAGCTGTTTTTT.